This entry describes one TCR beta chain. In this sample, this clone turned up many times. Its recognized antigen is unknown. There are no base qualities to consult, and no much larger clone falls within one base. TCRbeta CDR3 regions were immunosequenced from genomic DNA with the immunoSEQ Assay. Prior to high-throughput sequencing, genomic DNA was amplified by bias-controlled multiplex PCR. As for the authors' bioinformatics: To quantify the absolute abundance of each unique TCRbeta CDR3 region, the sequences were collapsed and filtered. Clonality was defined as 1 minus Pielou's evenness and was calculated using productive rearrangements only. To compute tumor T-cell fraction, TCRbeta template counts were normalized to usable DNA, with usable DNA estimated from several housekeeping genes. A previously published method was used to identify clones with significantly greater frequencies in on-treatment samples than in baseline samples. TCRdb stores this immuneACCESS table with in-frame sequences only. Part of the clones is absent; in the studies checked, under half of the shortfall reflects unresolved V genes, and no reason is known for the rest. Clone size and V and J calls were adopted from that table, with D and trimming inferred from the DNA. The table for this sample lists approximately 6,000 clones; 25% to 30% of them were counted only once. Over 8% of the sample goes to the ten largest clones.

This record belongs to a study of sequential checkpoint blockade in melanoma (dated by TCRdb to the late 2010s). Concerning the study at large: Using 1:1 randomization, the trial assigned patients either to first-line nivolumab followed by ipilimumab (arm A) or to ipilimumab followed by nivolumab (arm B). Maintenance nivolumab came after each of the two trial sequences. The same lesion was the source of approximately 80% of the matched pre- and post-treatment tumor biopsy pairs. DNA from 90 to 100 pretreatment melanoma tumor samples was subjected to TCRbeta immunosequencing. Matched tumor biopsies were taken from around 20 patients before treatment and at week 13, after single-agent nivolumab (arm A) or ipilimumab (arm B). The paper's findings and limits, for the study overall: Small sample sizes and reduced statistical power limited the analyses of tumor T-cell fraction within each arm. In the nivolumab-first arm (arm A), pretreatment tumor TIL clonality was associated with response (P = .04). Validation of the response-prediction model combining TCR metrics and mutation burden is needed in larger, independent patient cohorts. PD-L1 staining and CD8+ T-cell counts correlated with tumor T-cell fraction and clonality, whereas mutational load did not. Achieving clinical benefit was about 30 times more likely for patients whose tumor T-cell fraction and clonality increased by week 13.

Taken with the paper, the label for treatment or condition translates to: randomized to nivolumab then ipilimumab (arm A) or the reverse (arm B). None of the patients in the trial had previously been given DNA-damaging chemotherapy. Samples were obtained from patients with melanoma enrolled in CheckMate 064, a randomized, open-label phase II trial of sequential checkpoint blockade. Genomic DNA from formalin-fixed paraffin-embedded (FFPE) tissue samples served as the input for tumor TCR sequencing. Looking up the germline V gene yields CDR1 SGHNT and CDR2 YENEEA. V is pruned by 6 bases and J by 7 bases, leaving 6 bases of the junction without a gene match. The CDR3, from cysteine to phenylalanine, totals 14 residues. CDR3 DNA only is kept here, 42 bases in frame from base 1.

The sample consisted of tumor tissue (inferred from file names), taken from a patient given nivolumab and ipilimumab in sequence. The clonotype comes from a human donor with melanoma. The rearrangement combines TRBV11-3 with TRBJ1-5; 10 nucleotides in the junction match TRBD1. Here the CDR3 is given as CASSSDRGRQPQHF. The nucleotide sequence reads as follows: TGTGCCAGCAGTTCGGACAGGGGGAGGCAGCCCCAGCATTTT.